Given below is one TCR beta chain in context. This clonotype was picked up many times. No antigen is known for it. No per-base quality is available; no much larger clone lies one base away. This record belongs to a study of T cells in Graves' hyperthyroidism and ophthalmopathy (dated by TCRdb to between 2018 and 2020). Regarding the study in general: Peripheral blood samples were taken at the time of initial diagnosis, prior to any treatment. In several Graves' hyperthyroidism patients, the study also compared T-cell repertoires from thyroid tissue with T-cell repertoires from blood. After sampling, hyperthyroidism patients received methimazole starting at 30 mg daily, and ophthalmopathy patients received high-dose intravenous methylprednisolone. For training and testing, the 95 to 100 patients in the discovery cohort were randomly divided in a 7:3 ratio. TCR Vbeta CDR3 sequencing of some 140 peripheral blood samples (fewer than 45 ophthalmopathy, 75 hyperthyroidism and roughly 17 progressor patients) is reported in the paper. Prospective prediction of ophthalmopathy was tested in an independent validation cohort consisting of 18 to 20 hyperthyroidism patients and around 17 patients who later progressed to ophthalmopathy. TCR V-J signatures able to tell the groups apart were searched for in a discovery cohort of 90 to 100 patients, of whom approximately 40 had Graves' ophthalmopathy and 57 had stable Graves' hyperthyroidism. Here is what the overall study found, with its caveats: Most expanded thyroid clonotypes (frequency above 0.001) were also detected in blood, a finding suggesting that blood repertoires may reflect thyroid immune responses. No statistical method was used to set the sample size in advance, and investigators knew the group allocation. In validation, the model predicted progression to ophthalmopathy a median of roughly six months before onset, with 70% to 71% sensitivity and about 75% specificity. In cross-validation, a model built on a 13 V-J signature told ophthalmopathy apart from stable hyperthyroidism with under 90% sensitivity and approximately 84% specificity, and in testing the same model reached 80%/75%.

Amplification of TCR beta CDR3 regions was carried out from RNA transcripts. The first round of RT-PCR for the TCR CDR3 was performed with the HTBI primer set and the Qiagen OneStep RT-PCR kit. Libraries were constructed in a second round of multiplex PCR, after which size selection and purification were carried out. The libraries were sequenced on an Illumina HiSeq2000 using paired-end 100 bp reads. Turning to the authors' computational methods: SOAPnuke was used to process the raw data, with reads discarded if the reads contained adapters or uncalled bases, had a mean Phred below 15, or lacked an exact constant-primer or identifier match. High-quality paired reads were merged using COPE v1.2.5, and each unique nucleotide sequence was defined as a clonotype. MiTCR v1.1 was used to align the clonotypes against IMGT TRBV, TRBD and TRBJ reference segments. Analysis was restricted to V-J combinations with a frequency above 0.0001, which covered roughly 99% of repertoires. The TCS score was defined as the ratio of F50 (clonal expansion) to E x V (chaos), calculated using BLOSUM62-based TCRdist between CDR3 peptides within each V-J. Welch's t-statistics and random forest reduced around 510 V-J features to 13, which were used in a naive Bayes classifier (R e1071). TCRdb trimmed the raw reads at Q25, called clones with MiXCR and kept productive beta chains. Each entry merges the rows of one CDR3 protein and shows their most common DNA and genes. TCRdb's processing, not the authors', yielded these V and J calls. The sample has about 410,000 distinct CDR3 sequences on record, approximately 15% of them singletons. The ten most abundant clones make up about 20% of the sample.

The CDR3 numbers 15 residues from cysteine through phenylalanine. Only the CDR3 DNA is retained, 45 bases long and in frame from the first base. For this chain, trimming is 3 bases at the V end and 0 bases at the J end, and the number of junction bases without a gene match is 3. Moderately to severely active disease, a Clinical Activity Score of at least 3, a NOSPECS grade of at least 4, and a duration under 3 months were present in ophthalmopathy patients. The study excluded patients with uncontrolled infections, other autoimmune diseases, pregnancy or lactation. Clinical symptoms, serum thyroxine and TRAb, thyroid ultrasound, and orbital computed tomography formed the basis for the diagnoses. PBMCs were isolated from 7.5 to 10 ml of fresh peripheral blood by Ficoll-Paque density gradient centrifugation. Trizol reagent was used to extract total RNA, and RNA quality was then checked on an Agilent 2100 Bioanalyzer.

Recombination linked TRBV12-3 or TRBV12-4 to TRBJ2-7; 9 nucleotides in the junction match TRBD1. The sample taken for sequencing was blood. The sequence derives from a woman aged 25-40 years with Graves' ophthalmopathy. In nucleotide form, the sequence is TGTGCCAGCAGTTTCGGGACAGGGAGCTCCTACGAGCAGTACTTC. Its protein reads: CASSFGTGSSYEQYF.